This T cell receptor beta chain was identified in a study of tumor and adjacent non-tumor tissue in lung cancer. Study background: Patients comprised 12 adenocarcinoma, a couple of squamous cell carcinoma and 1 small cell lung cancer. Aged 31 to 76 years, patients included 10 men and 4 or 5 women with stage I to III disease.

Three rounds of nested PCR, following a modified ARM-PCR protocol, produced the TCRbeta library. TCRdb re-called the multiplex PCR reads through MiXCR, storing one row per CDR3 protein. Of approximately 90,000 distinct CDR3 sequences in the sample, about 66% were seen once. Looked up from germline, CDR1 is DFQATT and CDR2 is SNEGSKA (reference sequence). Trimming took off 2 bases at V and 4 bases at J, with 11 bases between the two ends. This CDR3 is built from 13 residues. Comments on this clonotype: Its target is unknown.

Overall study findings and caveats: Normal lung showed higher cumulative top 100 clone frequency than tumor. Tumor TCR diversity, when higher, was linked to shorter survival.

The template was RNA from unsorted bulk tissue. The chain links TRBV20-1 to TRBJ1-1; D is undetermined. Sequences were obtained from lung tumor tissue. This TCR came from a man aged 65 to 85 with non-small cell lung cancer. CDR3: CSARQDLVTEAFF. CDR3 sequence (DNA): TGCAGTGCTAGACAGGATCTGGTCACTGAAGCTTTCTTT.